This TCR beta chain was sequenced in a study of PD-1 blockade in classical Hodgkin lymphoma. The CDR3 runs 15 residues. Looked up from germline, CDR1 is SEHNR and CDR2 is FQNEAQ (reference sequence). The repertoire was sequenced with immunoSEQ multiplex PCR; TCRdb's copy has only in-frame clones and lacks some. This repertoire shows around 23,000 clones, 80% to 90% found once; its top ten account for roughly 7%. The time point is: newly diagnosed, previously untreated cHL patient sample. From thawed PBMCs, CD8+ T cells were isolated by magnetic negative selection. Serving as comparison were PBMCs from newly diagnosed, untreated classical Hodgkin lymphoma, which were sequenced alongside the relapsed/refractory trial patients.

This chain connects TRBV7-9 to TRBJ2-5; tentatively, D is TRBD1 or TRBD2 (7 bases each). The end of the DNA fits TRBJ2-7 better, so the J call may be wrong. The sequencing input was CD8+ T cells from blood. This clonotype originated in a human donor with classical Hodgkin lymphoma. CDR3 residues: CASSLKRDSIYEQYF. The CDR3 DNA sequence: TGTGCCAGCAGCTTAAAGCGGGACAGTATTTACGAGCAGTACTTC.